This TCR beta chain was recorded in a study of blood T cell repertoires in COVID-19 (dated by TCRdb to the early 2020s). Concerning the study at large: Collaborator samples came from the United States, Italy and Spain and covered acute and convalescent phases of COVID-19. The material from the prospective study consisted of cDNA or gDNA derived from T cells, B-cell-depleted T cells, or PBMCs. Subjects who had been exposed to COVID-19, were actively infected with it, or had recovered from it provided the deeply sampled blood TCRbeta repertoires that made up the dataset. The repertoires were released in a freely available public database intended as a resource for research on the immune response to SARS-CoV-2. Samples came from the ongoing ImmuneRACE study (first 160 participants) plus 1,254 subjects from 6 global collaborators. Nearly every sample came with metadata listing a de-identified subject ID, COVID-19 status, age in years and sex. Where available, HLA class I and class II types were taken from metadata supplied by the sample provider and were not determined by assay-based typing.

The germline V gene encodes CDR1 SEHNR and CDR2 FQNEAQ (reference sequence). The cysteine opens and the phenylalanine closes a CDR3 of 15 amino acids. The retained sequence is limited to the CDR3, 45 bases, with the frame set at the first base. Trimming takes 4 bases from V and 3 bases from J, and the germline ends sit 15 bases apart. Each collaborating institution followed its own protocols to collect whole blood in K2EDTA tubes. For TCRbeta analysis, collaborator samples were shipped as frozen whole blood, as isolated PBMCs, or as DNA extracted from either sample type. Worth noting for this clone: The specificity of this receptor is unknown. No base quality information exists; no much larger clone differs at one position.

Overall study outcomes, separate from this receptor: How much clinical and demographic metadata was included differed by source and by participant, and the metadata was provided uncurated.

TCRbeta CDR3 regions were amplified from genomic DNA using the immunoSEQ Assay, a bias-controlled multiplex PCR. In the authors' own workflow: Nucleated cell counts per sample were estimated from amplification of reference gene primers within the assay. To quantify the absolute abundance of each unique TCRbeta CDR3 rearrangement, sequence reads were collapsed and filtered. For each sample, productive Simpson clonality was calculated by taking the square root of Simpson's diversity index across productive rearrangements. The table comes from immuneACCESS by way of TCRdb, which keeps in-frame sequences with V and J called. Part of the clones is missing from these tables; in studies checked, under half for an unresolved V gene and the rest for unknown reasons. That table gives V, J and clone size, and the DNA gave D and trimming. This sample is represented by about 190,000 clones; 70% to 90% of them were singletons. The ten largest clones add up to about 1.1% of the sample.

The receptor was derived from a man aged 25 to 45 with acute or convalescent COVID-19. Sequenced: peripheral blood. The chain uses TRBV7-9 and TRBJ1-1; the D segment cannot be called with confidence. The bases are TGTGCCAGCAGCTACGGACTGGCGGTCGACACTGAAGCTTTCTTT. The resulting protein is CASSYGLAVDTEAFF.